This T cell receptor beta chain was observed in a study of response to subunit inactivated influenza vaccine. TCRdb reprocessed the RT-PCR reads via MiXCR and lists one record per CDR3 protein. The data contain some 640,000 distinct CDR3 sequences, approximately 15% of them singletons. Germline-derived CDR1 and CDR2 are DFQATT and SNEGSKA (reference sequence). The CDR3 extends over 16 amino acids. The V gene lost 0 bases and the J gene lost 6 bases, with 17 bases spanning the gap. This clonotype showed up just a few times. This material consisted of PBMCs from blood, taken approximately 15 days before vaccination. This TCR was sampled from a man between 50 and 59 years old who received an inactivated influenza vaccine. The chain has TRBV20-1 and TRBJ1-4; D is perhaps TRBD1 (5 bases). CDR3 in amino acids: CSARDQTAGMDEKLFF. The DNA for the CDR3 is TGCAGTGCTAGAGATCAGACAGCGGGGATGGATGAAAAACTGTTTTTT.